The 8 T cell receptor beta chains given below trace back to one sample, sequenced in a study of CD8 T cells in Susac syndrome (dated by TCRdb to about 2019). The protocol used for the library was the immunoSEQ multiplex PCR assay. RNA was extracted using the RNeasy kit, and about 0.45 to 1 ug of the RNA was reverse transcribed with random hexamers. TCRdb reanalyzed the raw reads on its own, using fastp at Q25 for trimming and MiXCR for clone calling, and kept in-frame beta chains. Rows are unified per CDR3 protein, each entry keeping the most common DNA and genes. For this sample there are 150,000 to 160,000 distinct CDR3 sequences; just under 95% appear just once. Just over 0.2% of the sample rests with the top ten. The sample consisted of CD8+ T cells from PBMCs. The receptors come from a human donor with multiple sclerosis.

This chain joins TRBV20-1 and TRBJ2-4; D might be TRBD2 (5 bases). The ends were cut back, 5 bases at V and 0 bases at J, with 14 bases in the middle. Germline V gene lookup returns CDR1 DFQATT and CDR2 SNEGSKA (reference sequence). There are 15 residues in the CDR3. Written as DNA, the CDR3 is TGCAGTGCTGCGGATGGCGGACTAGCCAAAAACATTCAGTACTTC. Amino acids: CSAADGGLAKNIQYF.

The chain employs TRBV7-9 and TRBJ1-6; TRBD1 is a possible D gene (6 bases). Trimming cost V 5 bases and J 7 bases, with 15 bases left between them. The length of the CDR3 is 15 residues. Germline CDR1 SEHNR, CDR2 FQNEAQ (reference sequence). The CDR3 region has the DNA TGTGCCAGCAGCGGCCCACAGGGATGGAATTCACCCCTCCACTTT. This codes for CASSGPQGWNSPLHF. Based on the CDR3 plus reference TRBV7-9 and TRBJ1-6, the full variable domain is DTGVSQNPRHKITKRGQNVTFRCDPISEHNRLYWYRQTLGQGPEFLTYFQNEAQLEKSRLLSDRFSAERPKGSFSTLEIQRTEQGDSAMYLCASSGPQGWNSPLHFGNGTRLTVT.

This clonotype was counted only a few times. This chain connects TRBV23-1 to TRBJ1-1; possibly TRBD1 for D (5 bases). TRBV23-1 is assigned to the ORF class and has an uncertain function. The CDR3 runs to 16 residues. V gave up 7 bases and J gave up 2 bases, with 20 bases separating them. Here the CDR3 reads CASIKGNRVPNTEAFF. The CDR3 DNA reads TGCGCCAGCATTAAGGGGAACAGAGTCCCCAACACTGAAGCTTTCTTT.

The genes are TRBV30 and TRBJ2-5; tentatively, D is TRBD2 (5 bases). The V and J ends lost 5 bases and 2 bases respectively, with 18 bases between them. There are 15 residues in the CDR3. The germline CDR1 and CDR2 sequences are GTSNPN and SVGIG (reference sequence). CDR3 nucleotide sequence: TGTGCCTGGCGGACTGCCGCGTATGATCAAGAGACCCAGTACTTC. Translation: CAWRTAAYDQETQYF.

The chain recombines TRBV27 with TRBJ1-2; perhaps TRBD1 as D (5 bases). The CDR3 has 12 amino acids. V dropped 10 bases and J dropped 4 bases, with 13 bases sitting between them. Germline V lookup: CDR1 MNHEY, CDR2 SMNVEV (reference sequence). The CDR3 is CATSGGPYGYTF. CDR3 coding DNA: TGTGCCACCTCGGGGGGACCCTATGGCTACACCTTC.

This sequence joins TRBV5-1 and TRBJ2-7; D not certain. CDR3 length: 15 amino acids. V lost 1 base, J lost 0 bases, and 11 bases lay in between. Germline assignment: CDR1 SGHRS and CDR2 YFSETQ. The CDR3 is CASSLLSGDSYEQYF. DNA of the CDR3: TGCGCCAGCAGCTTGCTGTCAGGAGACTCCTACGAGCAGTACTTC.

In its sample, this clonotype was seen once. The gene calls are TRBV29-1 and TRBJ2-1, with 7 positions matching TRBD1. CDR3 length equals 14 residues. Losses at the gene ends were 6 bases for V and 5 bases for J; bases not matched to a gene: 10. Germline V gene data show CDR1 as SQVTM and CDR2 as ANQGSEA. The CDR3 here is CSVARGNRDNEQFF. The CDR3 DNA is TGCAGCGTCGCCAGGGGGAACCGAGACAATGAGCAGTTCTTC.

The V gene is TRBV30, the J gene TRBJ1-2; D is perhaps TRBD1 (5 bases). Looked up from germline, CDR1 is GTSNPN and CDR2 is SVGIG (reference sequence). V shed 3 bases and J shed 5 bases, with 10 bases lying between them. CDR3 length: 12 residues. CDR3 residues: CAWRVGAYGYTF. The CDR3 nucleotides read TGTGCCTGGAGGGTTGGGGCTTATGGCTACACCTTC.